This TCR beta chain appears in the sequencing data of a study of cytomegalovirus exposure and HLA in healthy donors. PCR was performed using 60 Vbeta and 13 Jbeta primers. Sequencing was performed with immunoSEQ multiplex PCR; in TCRdb, only in-frame clones are kept and a portion is missing. The sample lists 100,000 to 150,000 clones, around 66% occurring once. Trimming cost V 0 bases and J 0 bases, with 4 bases left between them. Germline lookup yields CDR1 SGDLS and CDR2 YYNGEE. CDR3 length: 14 amino acids. General observations from the study: Later, TCR association rates were found to vary by HLA locus, highest for DRB1 and lowest for HLA-C.

This clone turned up a few times. The antigen remains unidentified. The TCR comes from a man between 18 and 35 years old in good health and CMV-seronegative. Sequenced material: PBMCs. The chain is built from TRBV9 and TRBJ1-5; no clear D gene. CDR3 region: CASSVGHSNQPQHF. The CDR3 DNA follows: TGTGCCAGCAGCGTAGGACATAGCAATCAGCCCCAGCATTTT.